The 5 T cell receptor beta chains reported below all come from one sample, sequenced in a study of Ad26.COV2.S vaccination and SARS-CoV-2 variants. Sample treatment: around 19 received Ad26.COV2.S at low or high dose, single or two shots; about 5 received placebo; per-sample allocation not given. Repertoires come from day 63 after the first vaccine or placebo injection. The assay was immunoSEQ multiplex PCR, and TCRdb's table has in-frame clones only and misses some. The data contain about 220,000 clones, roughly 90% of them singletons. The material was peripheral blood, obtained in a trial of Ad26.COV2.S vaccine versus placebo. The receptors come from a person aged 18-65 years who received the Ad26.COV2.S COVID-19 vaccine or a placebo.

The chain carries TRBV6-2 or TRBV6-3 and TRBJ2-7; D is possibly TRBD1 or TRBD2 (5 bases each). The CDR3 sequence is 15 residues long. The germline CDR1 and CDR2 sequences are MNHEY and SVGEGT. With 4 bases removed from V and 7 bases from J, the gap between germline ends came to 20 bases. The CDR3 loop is CASSWGGIGAREQYF. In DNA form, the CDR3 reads TGTGCCAGCAGTTGGGGTGGGATCGGGGCGAGAGAGCAGTACTTC.

CDR3 sequence (DNA): TGTGCCAGCAGCGCAGACAGGGGGGGGTACGAGCAGTACTTC. Residues: CASSADRGGYEQYF. The chain employs TRBV27 and TRBJ2-7, with 9 nucleotides matching TRBD1. Germline loops: CDR1 MNHEY, CDR2 SMNVEV (reference sequence). With V trimmed by 6 bases and J by 4 bases, 7 bases remained unmatched. CDR3 length equals 14 residues.

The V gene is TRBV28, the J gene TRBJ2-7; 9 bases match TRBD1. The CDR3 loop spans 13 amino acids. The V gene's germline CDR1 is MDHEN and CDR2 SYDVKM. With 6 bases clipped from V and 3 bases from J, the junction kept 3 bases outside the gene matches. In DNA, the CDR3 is TGTGCCAGCAGGGGGACAGGGATCTACGAGCAGTACTTC. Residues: CASRGTGIYEQYF.

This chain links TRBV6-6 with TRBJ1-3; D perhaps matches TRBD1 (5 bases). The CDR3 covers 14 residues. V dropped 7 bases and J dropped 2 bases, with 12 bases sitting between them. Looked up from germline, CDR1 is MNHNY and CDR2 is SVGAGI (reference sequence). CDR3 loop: CASIAQGTGNTIYF. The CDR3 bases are TGTGCCAGCATTGCCCAGGGCACTGGAAACACCATATATTTT.

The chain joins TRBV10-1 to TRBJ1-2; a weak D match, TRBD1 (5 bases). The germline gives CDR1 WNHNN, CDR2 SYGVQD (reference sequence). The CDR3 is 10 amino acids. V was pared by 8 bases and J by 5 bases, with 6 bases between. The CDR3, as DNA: TGCGCCAGCCCAGGGTATGGCTACACCTTC. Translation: CASPGYGYTF.